This T cell receptor beta chain is from a study of shared T cell receptors in the human thymus. Sequencing was performed with immunoSEQ multiplex PCR; in TCRdb, only in-frame clones are kept and a portion is missing. The sample includes approximately 760,000 clones, 75% to 90% of them seen just once. The same data also went into a second study, on human thymus T cells. That paper adds: In corrective heart surgery, resections were taken, and these provided the thymus tissue. Repertoires sampled from thymus and blood appeared biased in V and J gene usage. Unrelated people showed highly overlapping thymic repertoires, related research reported.

Input material: thymocytes. This clonotype was obtained from a girl under three years old with a congenital heart defect.

CDR3 region: CASSPGDRGFYGYTF. The DNA for the CDR3 is TGTGCCAGCAGCCCTGGGGACAGGGGATTCTATGGCTACACCTTC. The chain joins TRBV5-5 to TRBJ1-2, with 10 nucleotides matching TRBD1. V trimming: 4 bases; J trimming: 4 bases; junction bases outside the gene matches: 7. Germline CDR1 SGHKS, CDR2 YYEKEE (reference sequence). The CDR3 has 15 residues.